This T cell receptor beta chain was found in a study of shared clonotypes between healthy human individuals. This clone has only a few counts. Measured with immunoSEQ multiplex PCR; TCRdb has only the in-frame clones, and not every one. Of about 460,000 clones listed, over 60% are singletons. The CDR3 loop spans 14 amino acids. Germline lookup yields CDR1 SGHRS and CDR2 YFSETQ. V lost 1 base to trimming and J lost 3 bases, with 10 bases between them. Sequencing used PBMCs. This chain links TRBV5-1 with TRBJ1-2, with D hard to call. This receptor was identified in a woman in her thirties or forties in good health. Some clones in this sample may be carry-over from other donors' samples. This CDR3 reads CASSLTNSDYGYTF. CDR3 DNA sequence: TGCGCCAGCAGCTTGACCAACAGTGACTATGGCTACACCTTC. Full variable domain (remainder filled in from reference TRBV5-1 and TRBJ1-2): KAGVTQTPRYLIKTRGQQVTLSCSPISGHRSVSWYQQTPGQGLQFLFEYFSETQRNKGNFPGRFSGRQFSNSRSEMNVSTLELGDSALYLCASSLTNSDYGYTFGSGTRLTVV.